The clone carrying this T cell receptor (beta chain) occurred many times. Its antigen is currently unknown. On the day of bone marrow donation, the related graft donor provided peripheral blood. The sample comes from a study of T cells after posttransplantation cyclophosphamide. TCRdb keeps only in-frame clones here, not all; method: immunoSEQ multiplex PCR. The specimen gives about 12,000 clones without singletons; the ten biggest hold 7.3%. Findings and caveats of the study: Blood and skin or GI T cell repertoires showed limited TRB overlap. Donor CD8+ memory clones often dominated recipient blood repertoires at later times. Recipient CMV seropositivity and CMV reactivation strongly tracked TRB clonality.

Germline V gives CDR1 SGHAT, CDR2 FQNNGV. The CDR3 is 16 residues long. Trimming cost V 6 bases and J 10 bases; bases outside gene matches: 14. Sequenced input: PBMCs. This TCR came from a woman aged 40 to 50 in good health, CMV-negative, and a related stem cell transplant donor. J is TRBJ2-1 and V is TRBV11-2, with 11 bases lining up with TRBD2. CDR3 in DNA: TGTGCCAGCAGGGACGCTAGCGGGAGGTCGGGGGACGAGCAGTTCTTC. This encodes CASRDASGRSGDEQFF. Based on the CDR3 plus reference TRBV11-2 and TRBJ2-1, the full variable domain is EAGVAQSPRYKIIEKRQSVAFWCNPISGHATLYWYQQILGQGPKLLIQFQNNGVVDDSQLPKDRFSAERLKGVDSTLKIQPAKLEDSAVYLCASRDASGRSGDEQFFGPGTRLTVL.